This T cell receptor (beta chain) was obtained from a study of glioma-infiltrating T cells. The trim removed 6 bases at V and 6 bases at J, leaving 7 bases unmatched. The germline V gene has CDR1 MNHEY and CDR2 SMNVEV (reference sequence). The CDR3 has 14 residues. Study-wide points: Very few CDR3 sequences were shared between tissue and blood. Above-expected tissue-blood divergence occurred in all gliomas, most in low-grade ones.

To note about this clonotype: Antigen unknown.

TCR alpha and beta CDR3 regions were amplified from RNA using iRepertoire nested multiplex PCR. One-step reverse transcription and amplification started from approximately 100-400 ng of tissue mRNA or PBMC total RNA. One entry per CDR3 protein, called by TCRdb with MiXCR from the multiplex PCR reads. The sample lists approximately 90,000 distinct CDR3 sequences, 20% to 25% occurring once. The chain uses TRBV27 and TRBJ1-2; TRBD1 agrees at 10 bases. Source material: glioma tissue, nonneoplastic brain tissue, or PBMCs (not recorded which). The clonotype originates from a human donor with low-grade glioma or glioblastoma, undergoing nonglioma brain surgery, or in good health (not recorded which). CDR3 amino acids: CASRRQGARDGYTF. Written as DNA, the CDR3 is TGTGCCAGCAGGAGACAGGGGGCCCGAGATGGCTACACCTTC.